Listed below are T cell receptor beta chains from one sample, sequenced in a study of type 1 regulatory T cells. In TCRdb, the reads were re-called with MiXCR into one record per CDR3 protein. The repertoire has 75,000 to 100,000 distinct CDR3 sequences, roughly 28% of them found once; the top ten carry approximately 2.2%. The material sequenced was CD4+ T cells, either the whole sample or a sorted fraction (not recorded which). Source of these receptors: a human donor in good health. Each CDR3 is given without its conserved first and last residue. Each record gives: CDR3 protein, V gene, J gene.

ASSFWEGETQY	TRBV7-6	TRBJ2-5
ASSSSTGGLAEPQH	TRBV12-3/TRBV12-4	TRBJ1-5
ASSLRVGAYEQY	TRBV7-2	TRBJ2-7
ASSLPPTRPSTDTQY	TRBV27	TRBJ2-3
ASRRDRPSTDTQY	TRBV28	TRBJ2-3
ATISGTRAFEQY	TRBV24-1	TRBJ2-7
ASTRDAGELF	TRBV5-6	TRBJ2-2
ASSASFASSYEQY	TRBV6-6	TRBJ2-7
ASSPNCGRATYNEQF	TRBV5-1	TRBJ2-1
SVLYLNSGALNTQY	TRBV29-1	TRBJ2-3
ASSLLGGNTEAF	TRBV7-9	TRBJ1-1
ASSLVASTGTYEQY	TRBV7-6	TRBJ2-7